Following are 2 T cell receptor beta chains from one sample sequenced in a study of T-cell reconstitution after alpha-beta-depleted transplantation in children. Unique molecular identifiers were used to barcode this TCRbeta library. Each CDR3 protein is one row after TCRdb ran MiXCR on the PCR reads. The repertoire includes about 870,000 distinct CDR3 sequences, 15% to 20% of them detected once, and just under 5% sits in the top ten. The sample consisted of PBMCs, mostly from graft donor cells, taken 360 days after TCRalphabeta/CD19-depleted stem cell transplant. The receptor set was obtained from a male patient between 5 and 17 years old who had a stem cell transplant for acute lymphoblastic leukemia, so the T cells may come from the graft donor.

This sequence joins TRBV30 and TRBJ2-7; a weak D match, TRBD1 (6 bases). This CDR3 has 14 residues. V was pared by 0 bases and J by 2 bases, with 11 bases between. Germline-derived CDR1 and CDR2 are GTSNPN and SVGIG (reference sequence). The CDR3 loop reads CAWSVGAGAYEQYF. The CDR3 region has the DNA TGTGCCTGGAGTGTAGGGGCAGGGGCCTACGAGCAGTACTTC.

There are a few counts of this clonotype. V gene TRBV4-1 combines with J gene TRBJ2-1; 7 nucleotides agree with TRBD2. The ends lost 0 bases at V and 3 bases at J; junction bases unmatched: 20. The germline gives CDR1 MGHRA, CDR2 YSYEKL. The CDR3 consists of 21 residues. The CDR3 loop is CASSQDRLVRGGKQIYNEQFF. In nucleotides, the CDR3 is TGCGCCAGCAGCCAAGATCGACTAGTGAGGGGAGGGAAACAAATCTACAATGAGCAGTTCTTC.